This T cell receptor beta chain is drawn from a study of CD8 T cells in Susac syndrome. Sequencing of TCR beta, carried out with a high-throughput approach, was applied to CD8+ and CD4+ T cells from the blood. Healthy donors were controls matched for age and sex. TEMRA cells were enriched by FACS, while CD8+ and CD4+ T cells were obtained through a negative isolation that was performed magnetically. Reverse transcription used about 0.45 to 1 ug RNA and random hexamers. With immunoSEQ multiplex PCR, TCR beta CDR3 was amplified across 54 Vbeta and 13 Jbeta. TCRdb reprocessed the immunoSEQ multiplex PCR reads via MiXCR and lists one record per CDR3 protein. Among around 45,000 distinct CDR3 sequences listed, 80% to 95% were seen once. Sequenced: CD8+ T cells from PBMCs. The clonotype comes from a human donor in good health.

Written as DNA, the CDR3 is TGTGCCAGCAGTTACTTAATAACTAGCGGGAGGCTCCAAGAGACCCAGTACTTC. Protein product: CASSYLITSGRLQETQYF. The V and J genes are TRBV6-2 or TRBV6-3 and TRBJ2-5; TRBD2 agrees at 12 bases. CDR3 size: 18 residues. CDR1 and CDR2 from the germline V gene are MNHEY and SVGEGT. J lost 1 base, V lost 1 base, and 7 bases had no gene match.